Listed here is a single T cell receptor (beta chain). Its antigen target is currently unknown. No base-level quality is on record; no much larger clone is a single base apart. The CDR3 numbers 13 residues from cysteine through phenylalanine. CDR3 DNA is the only sequence kept; it has 39 bases, read in frame from the first base. The germline V gene sets CDR1 to WSHSY and CDR2 to SAAADI. V is reduced by 3 bases and J by 8 bases, leaving a spacing of 13 bases between them. This sample stems from a study of blood T cell repertoires in COVID-19 (TCRdb year 2020). Regarding the study in general: Collaborator samples came from the United States, Italy and Spain and covered acute and convalescent phases of COVID-19. The prospective study material was composed of cDNA or gDNA derived from T cells, B-cell-depleted T cells, or PBMCs. The dataset comprised deeply sampled blood TCRbeta repertoires from subjects exposed to, actively infected with, or recovered from COVID-19. The repertoires were released in a freely available public database intended as a resource for research on the immune response to SARS-CoV-2. Samples were obtained from the ongoing ImmuneRACE study (first 160 participants) and from about 1,300 subjects provided by 6 global collaborators. A de-identified subject ID, COVID-19 status, age in years and sex were almost always included in the sample metadata. Where HLA class I and class II types were available, the types were taken from metadata supplied by the sample provider, not from assay-based typing.

Collaborating institutions collected whole blood in K2EDTA tubes following their own protocols. For TCRbeta analysis, collaborator samples were shipped as frozen whole blood, as isolated PBMCs, or as DNA extracted from either sample type. TCRbeta CDR3 regions were amplified from genomic DNA using the immunoSEQ Assay, a bias-controlled multiplex PCR. In the paper's pipeline: The number of nucleated cells in each sample was estimated from the amplification of reference gene primers within the assay. Sequence reads were collapsed and filtered to measure the absolute abundance of every unique TCRbeta CDR3 rearrangement. Productive Simpson clonality was computed per sample as the square root of Simpson's diversity index over productive rearrangements. Sourced from immuneACCESS, this table was stored by TCRdb with only in-frame sequences that have V and J called. A share of the clones is absent; for the studies checked, an unresolved V gene accounts for under half, and the remainder has no known explanation. The V and J calls and clone size are taken from that table; D and trimming were inferred from the DNA. The sample records roughly 200,000 clones, 75% to 90% of which are singletons. Together, the top ten hold 6.5% to 10% of the sample.

Results and caveats for the whole study, not just this receptor: How much clinical and demographic metadata was included differed by source and by participant, and the metadata was provided uncurated.

This sequence uses TRBV10-2 and TRBJ1-2; no D gene is confidently identified. The TCR comes from a woman aged 55-70 years with acute or convalescent COVID-19. The sequenced sample was peripheral blood. The bases read TGCGCCAGCAGTGAAACCGGGATGCACGGCTACACCTTC. It specifies CASSETGMHGYTF.